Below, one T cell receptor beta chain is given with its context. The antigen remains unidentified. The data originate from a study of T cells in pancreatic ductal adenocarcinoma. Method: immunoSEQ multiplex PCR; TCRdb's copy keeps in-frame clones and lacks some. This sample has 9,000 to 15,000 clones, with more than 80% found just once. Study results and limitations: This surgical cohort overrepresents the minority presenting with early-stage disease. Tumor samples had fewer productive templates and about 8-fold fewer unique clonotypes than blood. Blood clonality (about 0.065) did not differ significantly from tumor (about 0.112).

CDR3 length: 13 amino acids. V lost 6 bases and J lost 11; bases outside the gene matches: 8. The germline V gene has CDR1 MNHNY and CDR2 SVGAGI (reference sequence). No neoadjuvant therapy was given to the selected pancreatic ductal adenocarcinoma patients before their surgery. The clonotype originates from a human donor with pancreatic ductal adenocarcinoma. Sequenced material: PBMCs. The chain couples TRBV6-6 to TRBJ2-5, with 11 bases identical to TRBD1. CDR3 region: CASRDGTGGEQYF. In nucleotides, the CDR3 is TGTGCCAGCAGGGACGGGACAGGGGGAGAGCAGTACTTC.